This TCR beta chain was observed in a study of T cells in Graves' hyperthyroidism and ophthalmopathy. Study at large: Blood from the periphery was taken at initial diagnosis, before any treatment.

This clonotype was detected many times. What it binds is unknown. RNA transcripts were the template for amplifying TCR beta CDR3 regions. HTBI primers were used for first-round RT-PCR of the TCR CDR3. TCRdb called the multiplex PCR reads again in MiXCR, with one record for every CDR3 protein. The sample has about 560,000 distinct CDR3 sequences; about a sixth are singletons. Study-level results: Clonotypes that were expanded in thyroid above 0.001 mostly appeared in blood too.

Orbital computed tomography, thyroid ultrasound, serum thyroxine and TRAb, and clinical symptoms together informed the diagnoses. The source of the PBMCs was roughly 10 ml of fresh peripheral blood. Trimming stripped 4 bases from V and 0 bases from J, with 14 bases between. Germline lookup yields CDR1 LGHDT and CDR2 YNNKEL (reference sequence). The CDR3 length is 16 residues. The chain links TRBV3-1 to TRBJ2-3; D is ambiguous. Sample: blood. The origin of this receptor is a woman aged 25 to 39 with Graves' hyperthyroidism. CDR3 sequence (DNA): TGTGCCAGCAGCCCCGGTTTGGCTGATAGCACAGATACGCAGTATTTT. Encoded protein: CASSPGLADSTDTQYF.